This T cell receptor (beta chain) was sequenced during a study of monozygotic twins with inflammatory bowel disease (dated by TCRdb to between 2018 and 2021). Background on the whole study: In total, 28 monozygotic twin pairs made up the full study: 19 Danish pairs, all IBD-discordant, plus nine German pairs, of which four were IBD-concordant and five were IBD-discordant. Disease-associated traits were sought mainly through comparisons between IBD patients and their genetically identical healthy co-twins within discordant pairs. Each individual had, on average, about 151 000 unique TCRalpha sequences and 181 000 unique TCRbeta sequences available for analysis.

To note about this clonotype: It has no known antigen specificity.

From each donor, an approximately 2.5 ml peripheral blood sample was drawn into PAXgene tubes and stored at -80 degrees C. Without T cell sorting, total RNA was isolated from whole blood using the PAXgene blood miRNA kit on an automated QIAcube. Peripheral blood from monozygotic twin pairs, either concordant or discordant for inflammatory bowel disease, underwent deep TCRalpha and TCRbeta repertoire profiling that used unique molecular barcoding. For every twin pair, smoking habits were documented, and each individual was categorised as a current, former or never smoker. What the research found in general, with its limitations: No single strong signal or clonotype linked to IBD turned up in the results, so the idea that one exists was not supported. Different T cell subtypes could not be distinguished in the analysis. A decrease in TCRbeta repertoire diversity, as measured by inverse Simpson index, was observed in IBD patients compared with their healthy co-twins. Compared with healthy twins, IBD patients had fewer clonotypes in common with other individuals, a difference most pronounced in patients showing signs of disease activity. Because patients received different immunosuppressive treatments, the repertoires may have picked up extra background noise and variability between individuals. Repertoire similarity did not differ between concordant and discordant twins, possibly due to limited statistical power.

Libraries were made using 5' RACE. Each TCR library was prepared from around 3,400 ng of total RNA. For each sample, cDNA synthesis with SMARTScribe reverse transcriptase was split into eight separate reactions. During cDNA synthesis, unique molecular identifiers containing a 6-nucleotide sample barcode were introduced by template switching. Amplification of TCRalpha and TCRbeta cDNA involved two nested PCRs of around 16 and 10 cycles, and each PCR was followed by bead purification. Before amplification, the cDNA was treated with uracil DNA-glycosylase and purified using the QIAquick PCR purification kit. In the second PCR, Illumina TruSeq-compatible adapters and sample-specific barcodes were added. TapeStation and Qubit were used to check library quality and concentration, and about 5.2 ng of each library went into the pool. Sequencing of the pooled libraries was done on an Illumina HiSeq2500 single-index Rapid Run using custom sequencing primers and 2 x 100 bp reads. The original methods were these. PCR and sequencing errors were corrected by UMI-based consensus assembly using MiGEC version 1.2.6. V(D)J alignment, clonotype assembly and CDR3 extraction were performed with MiXCR version 2.1.1. To normalise gene usage, clonotype sharing and MAIT/NKT TCR abundance, the top 1000, 10 000 and 20 000 clonotypes in each sample were analysed. Diversity was computed as the inverse Simpson index with the vegan R package after downsampling to 27 000 UMIs. Paired Mann-Whitney U tests were applied to discordant twin pairs, with Benjamini-Hochberg correction for multiple testing. Reads reprocessed by TCRdb are summarized as one entry per CDR3 protein sequence, and DNA is absent. The V and J calls, along with clone size, are taken from TCRdb and not from the paper's own processing. This specimen's table enumerates approximately 150,000 distinct CDR3 sequences. The ten largest clones add up to 2.4% of the sample.

Taken from the germline V gene, the CDR1 and CDR2 loops are MNHNS and SASEGT. The CDR3, from cysteine to phenylalanine, totals 15 residues. The coding DNA is unavailable. The V and J segments used are TRBV6-1 and TRBJ1-6; the TRBD1 assignment by TCRdb is unverifiable without DNA. The sequence came from a human donor with ulcerative colitis or Crohn's disease, or a healthy co-twin of an affected twin (not recorded which). The sequenced material came from blood. The CDR3: CASQEWGVLNSPLHF.